The 13 T cell receptor beta chains listed next were all sequenced from one sample in a study of shared clonotypes between healthy human individuals. Produced via immunoSEQ multiplex PCR; TCRdb's table is partial and in-frame only. Of 950,000 to 1,300,000 clones detected, around 74% appear once; the ten largest clones hold 1.4% to 1.5%. The sequenced sample was memory CD4+ T cells sorted from blood. Subset in this sample: CD45RA-negative fraction. The receptors stem from a man aged 18 to 29 in good health.

This sequence joins TRBV6-6 and TRBJ2-7; D is undetermined. This CDR3 contains 12 residues. Trimming removed 2 bases from V and 7 bases from J, with 9 bases in between. The V gene's germline CDR1 is MNHNY and CDR2 SVGAGI (reference sequence). The CDR3: CASSYLQKEQYF. For the CDR3, the DNA is TGTGCCAGCAGTTACCTCCAGAAAGAGCAGTACTTC.

The chain has TRBV5-1 and TRBJ2-6; the D is unclear. Germline V gene lookup returns CDR1 SGHRS and CDR2 YFSETQ. The CDR3 totals 15 residues. The V end was cut by 8 bases, the J end by 4 bases, with 16 bases between. For the CDR3, the DNA is TGCGCCAGTACGATAAGCATTTCCGGGGCCAACGTCCTGACTTTC. It specifies CASTISISGANVLTF.

The chain is built from TRBV5-6 and TRBJ1-5; D gene ambiguous. Trimming shortened V by 5 bases and J by 9 bases, and 12 bases separated the two germline ends. Per germline, CDR1 SGHDT and CDR2 YYEEEE. The CDR3 extends over 12 amino acids. CDR3 nucleotide sequence: TGTGCCAGCAGTTTCCGGGCCGGGCCCCAGCATTTT. It translates to CASSFRAGPQHF.

The V call is TRBV30, the J call TRBJ1-2; D possibly corresponds to TRBD1 (5 bases). V gave up 5 bases and J gave up 8 bases, with 18 bases separating them. This CDR3 region has 13 residues. Germline lookup yields CDR1 GTSNPN and CDR2 SVGIG (reference sequence). This CDR3 reads CAWEQVPMAGYTF. The CDR3 DNA reads as TGTGCCTGGGAACAGGTCCCAATGGCGGGCTACACCTTC.

V is TRBV11-2 and J is TRBJ2-7; the D gene is possibly TRBD2 (6 bases). V lost 5 bases, J lost 7 bases, and 21 bases lay in between. Germline V gene sequence: CDR1 SGHAT, CDR2 FQNNGV. The CDR3 is made up of 15 amino acids. The CDR3: CASSQGRGVGGEQYF. As DNA, the CDR3 is TGTGCCAGCAGCCAGGGCCGAGGGGTTGGGGGGGAGCAGTACTTC.

The rearrangement uses TRBV27 and TRBJ2-5, with 13 positions matching TRBD2. Germline CDR1 MNHEY, CDR2 SMNVEV (reference sequence). Trimming cost V 2 bases and J 5 bases; bases outside gene matches: 5. The CDR3 totals 16 residues. CDR3 nucleotide sequence: TGTGCCAGCAGTTTACTGGGACTAGCGGGGATGGAGACCCAGTACTTC. Encoded protein: CASSLLGLAGMETQYF.

The chain uses TRBV6-1 and TRBJ2-6; D call uncertain. There are 15 residues in the CDR3. V lost 4 bases, J lost 2 bases, and 9 bases lay in between. Per germline, CDR1 MNHNS and CDR2 SASEGT. Here the CDR3 reads CASSAVGAGANVLTF. The CDR3 region has the DNA TGTGCCAGCAGTGCGGTTGGTGCTGGGGCCAACGTCCTGACTTTC.

The chain joins TRBV5-1 to TRBJ2-2, with 8 bases fitting TRBD2. This CDR3 is built from 15 residues. V was clipped by 4 bases and J by 3 bases; unmatched bases: 5. Germline values: CDR1 SGHRS, CDR2 YFSETQ. The CDR3 reads CASSGSGTDTGELFF. DNA for the CDR3: TGCGCCAGCAGCGGTAGCGGGACGGACACCGGGGAGCTGTTTTTT.

Comment on this clone: One end of the junction fails to match germline, which may point to a read error. In the same sample, other DNA sequences code for this CDR3. This chain connects TRBV5-1 to TRBJ2-2; no definite D call. CDR3 length: 13 residues. Germline CDR1 and CDR2: SGHRS and YFSETQ. CDR3 region: CASSLDDGGELFF. The CDR3 nucleotides are TGCGCCAGCAGTTTGGACGATGGCGGGGAGCTGTTTTTT.

V usage is TRBV10-3 and J usage is TRBJ2-7; 10 nucleotides line up with TRBD1. V lost 6 bases to trimming and J lost 3 bases; unmatched junction nucleotides: 11. The CDR3 length is 16 residues. CDR1 ENHRY and CDR2 SYGVKD come from the germline V gene. The CDR3 DNA is TGTGCCATCAGACCCGTTACGGGACAGGGGATCTACGAGCAGTACTTC. Its protein product is CAIRPVTGQGIYEQYF.

The chain couples TRBV27 to TRBJ2-3; D perhaps matches TRBD2 (5 bases). CDR3 length: 15 amino acids. Germline V gene sequence: CDR1 MNHEY, CDR2 SMNVEV (reference sequence). Trimming took off 3 bases at V and 1 base at J, with 11 bases between the two ends. CDR3 amino acids: CASSLRERGTDTQYF. The DNA of the CDR3 is TGTGCCAGCAGTTTGAGGGAGAGGGGCACAGATACGCAGTATTTT.

This chain uses TRBV6-4 with TRBJ2-2, with D uncertain. The germline V gene has CDR1 MRHNA and CDR2 SNTAGT. This CDR3 is built from 13 residues. V lost 9 bases to trimming and J lost 2 bases, with 10 bases between them. CDR3: CASRYSNTGELFF. The CDR3, as DNA: TGTGCCAGTCGTTACAGTAACACCGGGGAGCTGTTTTTT.

This clone was counted only a few times. The chain combines TRBV28 with TRBJ1-5; perhaps TRBD1 as D (6 bases). CDR1 is MDHEN and CDR2 is SYDVKM in the germline V gene. Trimming shortened V by 7 bases and J by 1 base, and 11 bases separated the two germline ends. The CDR3 has 14 amino acids. CDR3 loop: CASTRTASNQPQHF. The CDR3 DNA reads as TGTGCCAGCACAAGGACAGCCAGCAATCAGCCCCAGCATTTT.